This T cell receptor beta chain was obtained from a study of shared clonotypes between healthy human individuals (dated by TCRdb to the early 2020s). Regarding the study in general: Three men and a couple of women, aged 18 to 49 years, made up the cohort. To estimate repertoire size and how much clonotypes are shared between individuals, the study performed deep sequencing of blood TCR repertoires from a handful of healthy adults. Different laboratories and diverse techniques were used to prepare libraries and sequence TCR repertoires, to increase sequencing depth and limit assay-specific biases. Each donor's leukapheresis produced roughly between about 0.9 and 9.5 billion PBMCs.

Using the deep immunoSEQ assay, multiplex PCR amplified TCR CDR3 regions from genomic DNA. Genomic DNA extracted from each cell subset was distributed evenly over all wells of several immunoSEQ 96-well plates, and each plate served as one replicate. For unsorted PBMC, each replicate PCR was loaded with roughly 0.3 ug genomic DNA, equivalent to approximately 33,000 T cell genomes. Unsorted PBMC genomic DNA was sequenced across ten immunoSEQ deep assay plates. Purified libraries were quantified with a Qubit 3.0 fluorometer, sized on a Bioanalyzer 2100, and re-quantified with the KAPA Library Quantification kit. A separate single-read 150-cycle Illumina NextSeq 550 flow cell was used to sequence each immunoSEQ 96-well plate. For the original study's pipeline: Because the immunoSEQ output held only junctional sequences and lacked quality scores, the filtering could not match the filtering applied to full-length reads. Sequences were annotated with PyIR, a Python wrapper for IgBLAST v1.9, and V/J genes and CDR3 were assigned using IMGT germline references. Reads with weak V/J assignments (E-value above 1e-6), missing CDR3, stop codons, out-of-frame junctions, or ambiguous translated residues were removed. V3J clonotypes were defined by identical inferred V gene, J gene, and CDR3 amino acid sequence. Percentage overlap between repertoires was computed as shared unique clonotypes divided by the size of the smaller repertoire. Richness of each repertoire was evaluated using RTK rarefaction, the Chao1 estimator, and Recon v2.1 estimates of unobserved clonotypes. Imported from immuneACCESS, the table was reduced by TCRdb to in-frame sequences with V and J called. These copies leave out some clones; in studies compared against another copy, an unresolved V gene accounts for under half, and the cause of the remainder is not known. The DNA gave D and trimming, while V, J and clone size come from that table. A total of roughly 490,000 clones appear in this sample, 65% to 80% of them only once. Around 12% of the sample comes from the top ten.

Details on this clone: It has no known antigen specificity. At one end, the junction sequence differs from germline, possibly due to a read error. Other DNA sequences from this sample encode an identical CDR3 as well.

Its CDR3 holds 14 amino acids, cysteine through phenylalanine. Here the CDR3 DNA is all that survives: 42 bases in frame from base 1. CDR1 SGHRS and CDR2 YFSETQ were looked up in the germline V gene. The donors were healthy, HIV-negative adults with no recently reported acute infections or vaccinations. Every donor was a Caucasian adult living in Nashville, Tennessee, USA. In the unsorted samples, some 100 million PBMCs were counted, and genomic DNA was extracted using the QIAamp DNA Blood Mini kit. Blood was collected by leukapheresis, and PBMCs were isolated by Ficoll-Histopaque density gradient centrifugation and then cryopreserved in liquid nitrogen vapor phase. What the work shows at the level of the full study, not this receptor alone: The genetic and exposure-history diversity represented was limited by the small number of donors. Based on pairwise subsampling, the degree of clonotype sharing among donors was expected to be affected by sequencing depth. Sampling was limited to blood, and TCR repertoires in tissue likely differ from TCR repertoires in blood.

The source is a woman aged 40 to 50 in good health. Some clones in this sample may be carry-over from other donors' samples. What was sequenced was PBMCs. The chain is assembled from TRBV5-1 and TRBJ2-4; the best D guess is TRBD2, with 6 bases matching. For the CDR3, the sequence is CASSLGGAKNIQYF. The nucleotide sequence reads TGCGCCAGCAGTTTGGGGGGAGCCAAAAACATTCAGTACTTC.